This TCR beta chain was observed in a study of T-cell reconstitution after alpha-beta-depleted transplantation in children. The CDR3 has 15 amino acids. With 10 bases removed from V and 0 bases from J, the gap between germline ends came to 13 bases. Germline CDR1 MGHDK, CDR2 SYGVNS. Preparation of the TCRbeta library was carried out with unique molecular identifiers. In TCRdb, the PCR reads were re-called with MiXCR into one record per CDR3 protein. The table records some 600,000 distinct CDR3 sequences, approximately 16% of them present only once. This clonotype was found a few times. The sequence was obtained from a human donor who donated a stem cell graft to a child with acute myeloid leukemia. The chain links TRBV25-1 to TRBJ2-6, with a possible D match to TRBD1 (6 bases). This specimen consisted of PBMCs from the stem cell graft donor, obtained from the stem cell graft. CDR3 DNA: TGTGCCACCGCGGACAGAGACTCTGGGGCCAACGTCCTGACTTTC. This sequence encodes CATADRDSGANVLTF.